This entry concerns a single T cell receptor (beta chain). Its target is unknown. The sample belongs to a study of cytomegalovirus exposure and HLA in healthy donors. Whole-study findings and limits: A missense DCLRE1C variant was associated with V- and J-gene trimming of TCR beta chains in a later analysis, and an independent cohort replicated the association. Accurate predictions that matched the HLA-A and HLA-B alleles of most subjects were reportedly made from TCR beta sequences. Exclusion applied to some V segments, including TRBV6-2 and TRBV6-3, as they were indistinguishable.

A multiplex PCR was run with 60 Vbeta primers and 13 Jbeta primers. The assay was immunoSEQ multiplex PCR, and TCRdb's table has in-frame clones only and misses some. The sample shows about 150,000 clones, roughly 80% of them seen only once. V shed 0 bases and J shed 6 bases, with 12 bases lying between them. Germline CDR1 SGHTS, CDR2 YDEGEE. The CDR3 loop spans 15 amino acids. What was sequenced was PBMCs. This sequence originates from a man aged 18 to 29 in good health and CMV-seronegative. The V and J genes are TRBV5-8 and TRBJ2-2; weak D call: TRBD2 (5 bases). In nucleotides, the CDR3 is TGTGCCAGCAGCTTGGGGTCGGGGTTGGCCGGGGAGCTGTTTTTT. It is translated as CASSLGSGLAGELFF.